The 30 T cell receptor beta chains given below trace back to one sample, sequenced in a study of T cell repertoires and HLA-DP antigens. Assay used: immunoSEQ multiplex PCR; TCRdb lists only in-frame clones, some missing. This sample has 65,000 to 95,000 clones, with 80% found just once. These TCRs' antigens remain unknown. Source material: CD4+ T cells from PBMCs. The source is a man aged 60 to 69 in good health and CMV-seronegative.

The chain is built from TRBV15 and TRBJ1-5, with unresolved D. The germline gives CDR1 LNHNV, CDR2 YYDKDF (reference sequence). The V gene lost 4 bases and the J gene lost 5 bases, with 6 bases spanning the gap. This CDR3 comprises 12 residues. CDR3 DNA: TGTGCCACCAGCACGTTAGATCAGCCCCAGCATTTT. Protein sequence: CATSTLDQPQHF.

The sample holds a few counts of this clone. This rearrangement joins TRBV7-2 to TRBJ1-4, with D perhaps TRBD1 (5 bases). V lost 1 base to trimming and J lost 3 bases, with 6 bases between them. This CDR3 comprises 14 residues. Germline CDR1 SGHTA, CDR2 FQGNSA. CDR3 bases: TGTGCCAGCAGCTTAGGGGGGGCTAATGAAAAACTGTTTTTT. Translation gives CASSLGGANEKLFF.

V gene TRBV5-1 combines with J gene TRBJ2-5, with 9 nucleotides matching TRBD1. There are 14 residues in the CDR3. The ends lost 4 bases at V and 2 bases at J; junction bases unmatched: 3. Germline-derived CDR1 and CDR2 are SGHRS and YFSETQ. DNA for the CDR3: TGCGCCAGCAGCGGCGGGACAGGGCAAGAGACCCAGTACTTC. Translation: CASSGGTGQETQYF. The whole variable domain, remainder taken from reference TRBV5-1 and TRBJ2-5, is KAGVTQTPRYLIKTRGQQVTLSCSPISGHRSVSWYQQTPGQGLQFLFEYFSETQRNKGNFPGRFSGRQFSNSRSEMNVSTLELGDSALYLCASSGGTGQETQYFGPGTRLLVL.

The gene calls are TRBV27 and TRBJ2-7, with no clear D. Trimming left V 7 bases short and J 8 bases short, with 9 bases between. Germline V gives CDR1 MNHEY, CDR2 SMNVEV (reference sequence). The CDR3 totals 10 residues. This CDR3 is CASNFGKQYV. In nucleotides, the CDR3 is TGTGCCAGCAATTTCGGAAAGCAGTACGTC.

The CDR3: CASTFGEGGTEAFF. DNA of the CDR3: TGTGCCAGCACCTTTGGAGAGGGCGGGACTGAAGCTTTCTTT. This rearrangement joins TRBV6-1 to TRBJ1-1; no definite D call. V lost 7 bases to trimming and J lost 5 bases, with 17 bases between them. The V gene's germline CDR1 is MNHNS and CDR2 SASEGT. The length of the CDR3 is 14 residues.

This clone was recorded a few times. The chain has TRBV30 and TRBJ1-1; 7 bases align to TRBD1. This CDR3 region has 14 residues. Trimming took 2 bases from V and 0 from J; bases not matched to a gene: 3. Germline V gives CDR1 GTSNPN, CDR2 SVGIG (reference sequence). CDR3: CAWSLDRMNTEAFF. CDR3 nucleotide sequence: TGTGCCTGGAGTCTGGACAGGATGAACACTGAAGCTTTCTTT.

The J gene is TRBJ1-1, the V gene TRBV28; 10 bases map to TRBD1. V shed 5 bases, J shed 4 bases, and the junction held 4 bases outside the gene matches. CDR1 is MDHEN and CDR2 is SYDVKM in the germline V gene. This CDR3 is built from 14 residues. CDR3 coding DNA: TGTGCCAGCAGTCGACAGGGGGCGACCACTGAAGCTTTCTTT. Encoded protein: CASSRQGATTEAFF.

This clone was seen just once. The V call is TRBV19, the J call TRBJ1-5; no definite D call. The length of the CDR3 is 13 residues. The V end was cut by 3 bases, the J end by 5 bases, with 8 bases between. Germline assignment: CDR1 LNHDA and CDR2 SQIVND (reference sequence). The CDR3 bases are TGTGCCAGTAGTATGGGCGGTTATCAGCCCCAGCATTTT. Protein sequence: CASSMGGYQPQHF.

The chain employs TRBV9 and TRBJ2-2; D assignment may be TRBD1 or TRBD2 (5 bases each). V was shortened by 0 bases and J by 4 bases, with 7 bases between the two germline ends. Germline V gene sequence: CDR1 SGDLS, CDR2 YYNGEE. The CDR3 extends over 14 amino acids. Here the CDR3 reads CASSVEGTTGELFF. The CDR3 region has the DNA TGTGCCAGCAGCGTAGAGGGGACCACCGGGGAGCTGTTTTTT. The whole variable domain, remainder taken from reference TRBV9 and TRBJ2-2, is DSGVTQTPKHLITATGQRVTLRCSPRSGDLSVYWYQQSLDQGLQFLIQYYNGEERAKGNILERFSAQQFPDLHSELNLSSLELGDSALYFCASSVEGTTGELFFGEGSRLTVL.

This chain connects TRBV28 to TRBJ2-7; TRBD2 matches at 8 bases. V gave up 4 bases and J gave up 6 bases; unmatched junction bases: 11. Per the germline V gene, CDR1 is MDHEN and CDR2 is SYDVKM. The CDR3 runs 15 residues. The CDR3 nucleotides read TGTGCCAGCAGTTATCAGCGGGGGTTTTGGAGCGAGCAGTACTTC. The encoded protein is CASSYQRGFWSEQYF.

The rearrangement joins TRBV7-2 to TRBJ2-3, with D possibly being TRBD2 (6 bases). The CDR3 covers 16 residues. Germline V gives CDR1 SGHTA, CDR2 FQGNSA. Trimming removed 1 base from V and 0 bases from J, with 11 bases in between. The CDR3 loop reads CASSLVSSASTDTQYF. CDR3 DNA sequence: TGTGCCAGCAGCTTAGTGTCTAGCGCAAGCACAGATACGCAGTATTTT.

CDR3 bases: TGTGCCATCAGTGAAGGACAGTGGAACACTGAAGCTTTCTTT. This translates into CAISEGQWNTEAFF. The chain recombines TRBV10-3 with TRBJ1-1; maybe TRBD1 (6 bases). The CDR3 spans 14 residues. The germline CDR1 and CDR2 sequences are ENHRY and SYGVKD. The V end was cut by 3 bases, the J end by 1 base, with 9 bases between.

V is TRBV11-1 and J is TRBJ2-1, with D uncertain. Trimming took 0 bases from V and 13 from J, leaving 10 bases between them. This CDR3 comprises 12 residues. The germline CDR1 and CDR2 sequences are SGHAT and FQDESV (reference sequence). The CDR3 DNA sequence: TGTGCCAGCAGCTTAGCGAGCAGCGCCCAGTTCTTC. Translating it yields CASSLASSAQFF.

CDR3 protein: CASSSGLRPSGANVLTF. CDR3 DNA sequence: TGTGCCAGCAGCTCCGGACTGAGACCCTCTGGGGCCAACGTCCTGACTTTC. The chain uses TRBV7-7 and TRBJ2-6, with D tentatively TRBD2 (5 bases). V was pared by 4 bases and J by 0 bases, with 13 bases between. The germline V gene has CDR1 SSHAT and CDR2 FNYEAQ (reference sequence). The CDR3 has 17 amino acids.

The chain links TRBV6-1 to TRBJ2-2, with 10 positions matching TRBD2. Germline CDR1 is MNHNS and CDR2 is SASEGT. Trimming removed 6 bases from V and 4 bases from J; junction bases left unmatched: 5. This CDR3 is built from 15 residues. The CDR3, as DNA: TGTGCCAGCAGATCCGGGACTAGCGTCACCGGGGAGCTGTTTTTT. Translating it yields CASRSGTSVTGELFF.

This chain links TRBV6-1 with TRBJ2-7; D might be TRBD1 or TRBD2, each matching 5 bases. The CDR3 has 13 amino acids. Germline V gene data show CDR1 as MNHNS and CDR2 as SASEGT. Trimming took 7 bases from V and 7 from J, leaving 17 bases between them. CDR3 protein: CASTEGSIREQYV. CDR3 nucleotide sequence: TGTGCCAGCACCGAGGGGAGTATTAGGGAGCAGTACGTC.

The chain joins TRBV9 to TRBJ2-3; D remains ambiguous. The germline V gene encodes CDR1 SGDLS and CDR2 YYNGEE. Trimming removed 0 bases from V and 7 bases from J, with 9 bases in between. The CDR3 extends over 13 amino acids. CDR3 DNA sequence: TGTGCCAGCAGCGTAGTAATGGCTAATACGCAGTATTTT. As protein: CASSVVMANTQYF.

This chain links TRBV15 with TRBJ1-4, with D perhaps matching TRBD1 (5 bases). With 0 bases removed from V and 5 bases from J, the gap between germline ends came to 16 bases. This CDR3 is built from 17 residues. Germline CDR1 reads LNHNV; CDR2 reads YYDKDF (reference sequence). The DNA for the CDR3 is TGTGCCACCAGCAGAGATCCCAGGGCAGGGTGGAATGAAAAACTGTTTTTT. Translated: CATSRDPRAGWNEKLFF.

The V gene is TRBV14, the J gene TRBJ1-2; D is unresolved. Germline V gene sequence: CDR1 SGHDN, CDR2 FVKESK. This CDR3 is 12 amino acids long. With 0 bases removed from V and 8 bases from J, the gap between germline ends came to 7 bases. The CDR3 loop reads CASSQERLGYTF. DNA of the CDR3: TGTGCCAGCAGCCAAGAGAGGTTGGGCTACACCTTC.

The V call is TRBV7-2, the J call TRBJ1-1, with D hard to call. The CDR3 loop spans 13 amino acids. Trimming took off 5 bases at V and 1 base at J, with 8 bases between the two ends. The germline V gene encodes CDR1 SGHTA and CDR2 FQGNSA. In DNA form, the CDR3 reads TGTGCCAGCAGCCTACGAACGAACACTGAAGCTTTCTTT. Residues: CASSLRTNTEAFF.

The chain recombines TRBV10-3 with TRBJ2-3; D remains ambiguous. CDR1 ENHRY and CDR2 SYGVKD come from the germline V gene. The CDR3 length is 15 residues. With 4 bases removed from V and 4 bases from J, the gap between germline ends came to 15 bases. The CDR3 sequence is CAISASIARADTQYF. CDR3 nucleotides: TGTGCCATCAGTGCCTCAATCGCCCGGGCAGATACGCAGTATTTT.

The rearrangement links TRBV27 to TRBJ1-6; tentatively, D is TRBD1 (6 bases). This CDR3 is 15 amino acids long. In germline, CDR1 is MNHEY, CDR2 SMNVEV (reference sequence). Trimming removed 3 bases at V and 2 bases at J, with 8 bases between. The CDR3 reads CASSFRGTYNSPLHF. The CDR3 DNA reads TGTGCCAGCAGTTTTAGGGGGACCTATAATTCACCCCTCCACTTT.

The chain couples TRBV2 to TRBJ1-4; 8 positions match TRBD1. CDR1 SNHLY and CDR2 FYNNEI come from the germline V gene. CDR3 length equals 14 residues. V shed 6 bases, J shed 5 bases, and the junction held 5 bases outside the gene matches. CDR3 in DNA: TGTGCCAGCAGGGTGGGACAGGAGAATGAAAAACTGTTTTTT. Its translation: CASRVGQENEKLFF.

The V call is TRBV2, the J call TRBJ2-3; 7 bases are a match to TRBD1. This CDR3 has 17 residues. The trim removed 7 bases at V and 4 bases at J, leaving 17 bases unmatched. CDR1 SNHLY and CDR2 FYNNEI come from the germline V gene. The CDR3 region is CASTGGLGLGSPDTQYF. Written as DNA, the CDR3 is TGTGCCAGCACAGGGGGATTAGGCCTAGGGAGTCCAGATACGCAGTATTTT.

The chain has TRBV5-6 and TRBJ2-1, with D maybe TRBD2 (5 bases). V was clipped by 7 bases and J by 7 bases, with 18 bases between them. There are 14 residues in the CDR3. CDR1 SGHDT and CDR2 YYEEEE come from the germline V gene. The CDR3 sequence: CASRGRAAMNEQFF. CDR3 coding DNA: TGTGCCAGCCGAGGTCGAGCGGCGATGAATGAGCAGTTCTTC.

This clone was seen only a few times. The V call is TRBV5-1, the J call TRBJ2-1; 12 positions agree with TRBD1. This CDR3 is built from 16 residues. The V gene end was trimmed by 2 bases and the J gene end by 9 bases; junction bases not matched to a gene: 9. CDR1 and CDR2 (germline): SGHRS, YFSETQ. CDR3 amino acids: CASSLRSGQGASEQFF. The CDR3 region has the DNA TGCGCCAGCAGCTTAAGATCGGGACAGGGGGCTAGTGAGCAGTTCTTC.

The rearrangement links TRBV7-3 to TRBJ2-5; D gene unclear. The CDR3 is 15 residues long. Trimming cost V 1 base and J 4 bases, with 13 bases left between them. Germline values: CDR1 SGHTA, CDR2 FQGTGA. The CDR3 sequence is CASSLRGNLRETQYF. The CDR3 DNA reads TGTGCCAGCAGCTTAAGGGGTAACCTTCGAGAGACCCAGTACTTC.

The chain combines TRBV5-4 with TRBJ2-3; 14 bases align to TRBD2. The CDR3 runs 18 residues. The junction had 3 bases not matched to a gene; V was cut back by 0 bases and J by 0 bases. Germline V lookup: CDR1 SGHNT, CDR2 YYREEE (reference sequence). CDR3 nucleotide sequence: TGTGCCAGCAGCTTGGGGACTAGCGGGGGGCCTAGCACAGATACGCAGTATTTT. Translation: CASSLGTSGGPSTDTQYF.

This clone was observed once. This chain links TRBV5-4 with TRBJ1-2; TRBD1 aligns across 7 bases. This CDR3 region has 13 residues. Germline loops: CDR1 SGHNT, CDR2 YYREEE (reference sequence). V lost 0 bases, J lost 8 bases, and 4 bases stayed unmatched. CDR3 region: CASSLGTGGGYTF. Here the CDR3 DNA reads TGTGCCAGCAGCTTGGGGACAGGAGGGGGCTACACCTTC.

This rearrangement joins TRBV7-3 to TRBJ2-3; possibly TRBD1 or TRBD2 for D (5 bases each). Trimming left V 4 bases short and J 0 bases short, with 11 bases between. The CDR3 runs 15 residues. Germline V CDR1 and CDR2: SGHTA, FQGTGA. The CDR3 nucleotides read TGTGCCAGCAGCTCCGGGGCCCCTAGCACAGATACGCAGTATTTT. Its translation: CASSSGAPSTDTQYF.